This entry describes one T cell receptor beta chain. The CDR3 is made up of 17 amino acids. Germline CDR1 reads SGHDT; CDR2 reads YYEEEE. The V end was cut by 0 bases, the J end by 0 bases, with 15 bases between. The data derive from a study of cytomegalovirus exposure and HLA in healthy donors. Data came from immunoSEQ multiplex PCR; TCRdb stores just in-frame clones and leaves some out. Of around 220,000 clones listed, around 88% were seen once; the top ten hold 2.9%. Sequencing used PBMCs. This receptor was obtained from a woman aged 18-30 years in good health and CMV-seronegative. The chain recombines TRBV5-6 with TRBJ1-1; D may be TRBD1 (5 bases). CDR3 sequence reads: CASSLGWAGMMNTEAFF. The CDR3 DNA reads TGTGCCAGCAGCTTGGGTTGGGCAGGGATGATGAACACTGAAGCTTTCTTT. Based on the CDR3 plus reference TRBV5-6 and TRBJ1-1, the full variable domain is DAGVTQSPTHLIKTRGQQVTLRCSPKSGHDTVSWYQQALGQGPQFIFQYYEEEERQRGNFPDRFSGHQFPNYSSELNVNALLLGDSALYLCASSLGWAGMMNTEAFFGQGTRLTVV.